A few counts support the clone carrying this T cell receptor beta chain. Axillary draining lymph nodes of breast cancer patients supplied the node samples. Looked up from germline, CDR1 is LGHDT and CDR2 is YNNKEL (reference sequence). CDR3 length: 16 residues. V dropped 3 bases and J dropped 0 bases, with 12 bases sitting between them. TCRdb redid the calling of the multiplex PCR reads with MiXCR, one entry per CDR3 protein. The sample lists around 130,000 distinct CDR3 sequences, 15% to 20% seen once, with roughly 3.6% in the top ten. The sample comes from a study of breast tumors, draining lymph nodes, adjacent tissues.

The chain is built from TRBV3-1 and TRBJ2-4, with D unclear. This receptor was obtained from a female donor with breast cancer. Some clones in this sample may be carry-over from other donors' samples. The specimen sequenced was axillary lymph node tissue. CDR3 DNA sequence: TGTGCCAGCAGCCATTCGCGAGCCGGAGCCAAAAACATTCAGTACTTC. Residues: CASSHSRAGAKNIQYF.